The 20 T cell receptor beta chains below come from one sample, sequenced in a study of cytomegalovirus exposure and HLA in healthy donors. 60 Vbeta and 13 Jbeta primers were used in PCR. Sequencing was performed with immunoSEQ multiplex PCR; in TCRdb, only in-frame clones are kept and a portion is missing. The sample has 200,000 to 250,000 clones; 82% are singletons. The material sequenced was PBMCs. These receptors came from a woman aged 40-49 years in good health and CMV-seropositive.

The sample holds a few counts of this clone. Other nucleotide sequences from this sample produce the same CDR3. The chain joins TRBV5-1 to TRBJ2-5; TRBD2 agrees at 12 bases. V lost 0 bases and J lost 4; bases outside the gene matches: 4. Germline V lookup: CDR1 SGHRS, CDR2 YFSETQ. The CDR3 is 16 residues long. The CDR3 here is CASSLGLAGGSETQYF. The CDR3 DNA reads TGCGCCAGCAGCTTGGGGCTAGCGGGAGGGTCAGAGACCCAGTACTTC.

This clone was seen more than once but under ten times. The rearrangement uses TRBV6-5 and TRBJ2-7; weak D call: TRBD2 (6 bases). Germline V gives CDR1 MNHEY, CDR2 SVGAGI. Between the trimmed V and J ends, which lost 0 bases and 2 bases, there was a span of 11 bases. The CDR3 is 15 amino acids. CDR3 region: CASSYSGGGTYEQYF. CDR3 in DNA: TGTGCCAGCAGTTACTCCGGCGGCGGGACCTACGAGCAGTACTTC.

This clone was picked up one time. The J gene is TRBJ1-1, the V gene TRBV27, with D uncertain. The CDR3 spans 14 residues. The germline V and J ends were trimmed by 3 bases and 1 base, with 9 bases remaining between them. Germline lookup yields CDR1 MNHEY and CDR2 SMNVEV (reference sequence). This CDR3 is CASSFLSGNTEAFF. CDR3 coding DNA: TGTGCCAGCAGTTTTCTCTCAGGGAACACTGAAGCTTTCTTT.

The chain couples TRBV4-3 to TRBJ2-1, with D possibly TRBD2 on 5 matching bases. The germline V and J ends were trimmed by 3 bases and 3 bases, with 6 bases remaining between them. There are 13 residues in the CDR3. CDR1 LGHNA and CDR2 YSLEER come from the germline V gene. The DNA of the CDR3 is TGCGCCAGCAGCCAGGGAGTCTACAATGAGCAGTTCTTC. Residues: CASSQGVYNEQFF.

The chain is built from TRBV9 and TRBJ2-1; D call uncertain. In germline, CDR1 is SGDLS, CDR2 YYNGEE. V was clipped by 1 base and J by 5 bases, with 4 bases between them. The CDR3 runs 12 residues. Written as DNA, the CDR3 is TGTGCCAGCAGCGTATCAGACAATGAGCAGTTCTTC. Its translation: CASSVSDNEQFF.

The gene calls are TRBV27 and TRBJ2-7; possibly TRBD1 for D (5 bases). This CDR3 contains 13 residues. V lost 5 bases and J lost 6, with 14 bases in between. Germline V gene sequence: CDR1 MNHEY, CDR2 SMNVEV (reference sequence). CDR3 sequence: CASSRVGVSEQYF. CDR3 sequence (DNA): TGTGCCAGCAGTCGAGTAGGGGTATCCGAGCAGTACTTC.

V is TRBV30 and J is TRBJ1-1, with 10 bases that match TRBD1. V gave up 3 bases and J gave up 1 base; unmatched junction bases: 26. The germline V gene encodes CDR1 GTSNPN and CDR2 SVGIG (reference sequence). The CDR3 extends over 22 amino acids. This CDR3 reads CAWRIRRWDRGGWGGGNTEAFF. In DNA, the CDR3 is TGTGCCTGGAGAATAAGACGGTGGGACAGGGGAGGATGGGGTGGTGGGAACACTGAAGCTTTCTTT. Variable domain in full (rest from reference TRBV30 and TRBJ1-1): SQTIHQWPATLVQPVGSPLSLECTVEGTSNPNLYWYRQAAGRGLQLLFYSVGIGQISSEVPQNLSASRPQDRQFILSSKKLLLSDSGFYLCAWRIRRWDRGGWGGGNTEAFFGQGTRLTVV.

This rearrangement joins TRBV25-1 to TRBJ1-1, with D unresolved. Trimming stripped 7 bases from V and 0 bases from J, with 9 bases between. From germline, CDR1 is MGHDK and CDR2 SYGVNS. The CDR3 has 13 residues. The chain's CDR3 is CASTRGMNTEAFF. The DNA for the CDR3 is TGTGCCAGCACACGAGGGATGAACACTGAAGCTTTCTTT.

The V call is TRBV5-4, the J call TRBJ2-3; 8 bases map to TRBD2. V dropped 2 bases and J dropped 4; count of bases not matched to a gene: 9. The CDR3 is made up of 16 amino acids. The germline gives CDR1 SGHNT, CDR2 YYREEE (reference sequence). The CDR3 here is CASSLAGTRGADTQYF. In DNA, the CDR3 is TGTGCCAGCAGCTTAGCCGGGACTAGGGGCGCAGATACGCAGTATTTT.

The CDR3 protein is CASSLDRNYEQYF. CDR3 DNA sequence: TGTGCCAGCAGCTTAGACAGAAACTACGAGCAGTACTTC. The chain uses TRBV11-1 and TRBJ2-7, with D hard to call. The germline V gene has CDR1 SGHAT and CDR2 FQDESV (reference sequence). The V end was cut by 1 base, the J end by 3 bases, with 7 bases between. The CDR3 covers 13 residues.

CDR3 DNA sequence: TGTGCCAGCTCGCTACCGGCCGGGGGATTCTACGAGCAGTACTTC. It codes for CASSLPAGGFYEQYF. The V gene is TRBV18, the J gene TRBJ2-7; TRBD2 might be the D (6 bases). This CDR3 is built from 15 residues. CDR1 is KGHSH and CDR2 is LQKENI in the germline V gene. V was cut by 6 bases and J by 3 bases, with 18 bases left in between.

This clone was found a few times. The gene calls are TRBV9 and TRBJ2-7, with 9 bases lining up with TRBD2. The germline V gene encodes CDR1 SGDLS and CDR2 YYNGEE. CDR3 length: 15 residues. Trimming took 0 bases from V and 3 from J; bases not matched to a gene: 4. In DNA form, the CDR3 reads TGTGCCAGCAGCGTAGTAGCGGGAGTCGGCTACGAGCAGTACTTC. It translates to CASSVVAGVGYEQYF. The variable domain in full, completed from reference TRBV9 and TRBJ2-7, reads DSGVTQTPKHLITATGQRVTLRCSPRSGDLSVYWYQQSLDQGLQFLIQYYNGEERAKGNILERFSAQQFPDLHSELNLSSLELGDSALYFCASSVVAGVGYEQYFGPGTRLTVT.

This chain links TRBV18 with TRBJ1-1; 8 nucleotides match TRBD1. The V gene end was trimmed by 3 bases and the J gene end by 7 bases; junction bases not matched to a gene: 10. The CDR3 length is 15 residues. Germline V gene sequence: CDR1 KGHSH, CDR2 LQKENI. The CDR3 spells CASSPKPQGAREAFF. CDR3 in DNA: TGTGCCAGCTCACCTAAGCCTCAGGGGGCGCGTGAAGCTTTCTTT.

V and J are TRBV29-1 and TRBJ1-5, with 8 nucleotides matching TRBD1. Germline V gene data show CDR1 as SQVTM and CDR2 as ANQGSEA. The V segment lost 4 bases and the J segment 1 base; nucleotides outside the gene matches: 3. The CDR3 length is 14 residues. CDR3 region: CSVVTGGSNQPQHF. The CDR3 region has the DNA TGCAGCGTTGTTACAGGGGGAAGCAATCAGCCCCAGCATTTT. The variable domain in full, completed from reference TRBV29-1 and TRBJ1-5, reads SAVISQKPSRDICQRGTSLTIQCQVDSQVTMMFWYRQQPGQSLTLIATANQGSEATYESGFVIDKFPISRPNLTFSTLTVSNMSPEDSSIYLCSVVTGGSNQPQHFGDGTRLSIL.

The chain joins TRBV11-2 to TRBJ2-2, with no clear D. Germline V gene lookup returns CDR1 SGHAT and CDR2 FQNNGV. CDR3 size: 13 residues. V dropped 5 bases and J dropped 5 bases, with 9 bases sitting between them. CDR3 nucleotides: TGTGCCAGCAGCCCCCGCCTAACCGGGGAGCTGTTTTTT. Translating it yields CASSPRLTGELFF.

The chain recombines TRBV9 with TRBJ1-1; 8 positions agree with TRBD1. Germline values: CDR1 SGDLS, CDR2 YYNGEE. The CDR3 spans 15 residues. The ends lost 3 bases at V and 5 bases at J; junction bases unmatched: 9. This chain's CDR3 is CASSAGQGGDTEAFF. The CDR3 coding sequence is TGTGCCAGCAGCGCAGGACAGGGAGGAGATACTGAAGCTTTCTTT.

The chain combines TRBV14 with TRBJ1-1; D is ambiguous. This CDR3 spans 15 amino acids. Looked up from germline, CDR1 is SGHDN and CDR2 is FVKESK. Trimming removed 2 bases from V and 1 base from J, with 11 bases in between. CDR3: CASSQFIGGNTEAFF. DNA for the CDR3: TGTGCCAGCAGCCAATTTATCGGAGGGAACACTGAAGCTTTCTTT.

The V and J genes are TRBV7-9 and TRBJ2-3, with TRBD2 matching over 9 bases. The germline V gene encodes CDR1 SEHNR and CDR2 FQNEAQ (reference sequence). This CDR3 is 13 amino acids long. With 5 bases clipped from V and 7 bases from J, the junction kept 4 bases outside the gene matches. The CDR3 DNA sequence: TGTGCCAGCAGCCGGACTAGCGAGAATACGCAGTATTTT. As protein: CASSRTSENTQYF.

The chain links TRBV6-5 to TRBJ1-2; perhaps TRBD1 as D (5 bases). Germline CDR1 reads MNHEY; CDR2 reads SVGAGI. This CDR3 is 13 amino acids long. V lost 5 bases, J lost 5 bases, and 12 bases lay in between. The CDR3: CASSRGTDYGYTF. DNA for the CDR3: TGTGCCAGCAGTCGGGGGACGGATTATGGCTACACCTTC.

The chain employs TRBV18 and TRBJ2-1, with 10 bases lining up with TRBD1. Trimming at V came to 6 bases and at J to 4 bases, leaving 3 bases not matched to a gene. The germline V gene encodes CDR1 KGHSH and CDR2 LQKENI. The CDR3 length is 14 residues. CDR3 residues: CASSLDRGYNEQFF. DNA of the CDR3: TGTGCCAGCTCCCTGGACAGGGGGTACAATGAGCAGTTCTTC.